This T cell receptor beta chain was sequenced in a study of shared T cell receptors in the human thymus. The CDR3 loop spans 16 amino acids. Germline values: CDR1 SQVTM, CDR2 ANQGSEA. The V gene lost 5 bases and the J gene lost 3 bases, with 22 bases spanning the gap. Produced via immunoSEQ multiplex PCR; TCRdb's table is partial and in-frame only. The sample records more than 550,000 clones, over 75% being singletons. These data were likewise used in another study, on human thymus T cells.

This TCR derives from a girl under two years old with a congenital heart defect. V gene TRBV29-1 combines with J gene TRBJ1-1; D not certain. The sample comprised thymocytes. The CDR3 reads CSVWAKLSRGHTEAFF. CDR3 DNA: TGCAGCGTTTGGGCCAAGCTATCACGGGGTCACACTGAAGCTTTCTTT.